These T cell receptor beta chains were read from a single sample in a study of OX40 agonist ivuxolimab in advanced cancers. Produced via immunoSEQ multiplex PCR; TCRdb's table is partial and in-frame only. This sample has 65,000 to 90,000 clones; about 89% occur once, and the top ten carry 0.68%. The material sequenced was CD4+ or CD8+ T cells sorted from blood, taken in a trial of the OX40 agonist ivuxolimab. The origin of the receptors is an adult with an advanced solid tumor such as melanoma, head and neck, liver or kidney cancer. CDR3s include the opening cysteine and the closing phenylalanine or tryptophan. Each record gives: clone size, D gene, J gene, V gene, CDR3 protein, CDR3 DNA. A D gene is named only where the DNA matches it firmly. Clone size, where shown, is once, few, many, or a class for clones that have expanded.

.,.,TRBJ2-7,TRBV30,CAWSRQVDYEQYF,TGTGCCTGGTCCCGACAGGTTGACTACGAGCAGTACTTC
.,.,TRBJ2-2,TRBV5-6,CASSLNPTGELFF,TGTGCCAGCAGCTTAAACCCCACCGGGGAGCTGTTTTTT
once,TRBD1,TRBJ2-3,TRBV30,CAWRFRGLVADTQYF,TGTGCCTGGAGGTTCAGGGGGCTCGTCGCAGATACGCAGTATTTT
.,.,TRBJ2-2,TRBV29-1,CSVSNTGELFF,TGCAGCGTTTCGAACACCGGGGAGCTGTTTTTT
.,.,TRBJ1-4,TRBV4-3,CASSQDPPVRTFQKKLFF,TGCGCCAGCAGCCAAGATCCTCCCGTTCGGACATTCCAGAAGAAACTGTTTTTT
.,TRBD2,TRBJ2-5,TRBV5-1,CASRVGGLAQETQYF,TGCGCCAGCAGGGTGGGGGGACTAGCGCAAGAGACCCAGTACTTC
.,.,TRBJ1-2,TRBV7-2,CASSSTGTDYGYTF,TGTGCCAGCAGCTCTACCGGGACCGATTATGGCTACACCTTC
.,TRBD1,TRBJ2-2,TRBV30,CAWSVVRTGSLSGELFF,TGTGCCTGGAGTGTGGTTAGGACAGGTTCCCTGTCCGGGGAGCTGTTTTTT
.,.,TRBJ1-1,TRBV28,CASSLKPGLYTEAFF,TGTGCCAGCAGTTTAAAACCGGGACTTTACACTGAAGCTTTCTTT
few,.,TRBJ1-3,TRBV9,CASSVGDRGNTIYF,TGTGCCAGCAGCGTAGGAGACAGAGGAAACACCATATATTTT
.,TRBD1,TRBJ2-3,TRBV28,CASRGQGAASTDTQYF,TGTGCCAGCCGCGGACAGGGGGCGGCTAGCACAGATACGCAGTATTTT
.,TRBD1,TRBJ1-6,TRBV5-4,CASSTGQGTNSPLHF,TGTGCCAGCAGCACGGGACAGGGGACGAATTCACCCCTCCACTTT
.,TRBD2,TRBJ2-1,TRBV4-2,CASSHHLAGARFGYNEQFF,TGTGCCAGCAGCCACCACCTAGCGGGAGCTCGTTTTGGCTACAATGAGCAGTTCTTC
few,TRBD1,TRBJ1-6,TRBV19,CASSIRQGKGNSPLHF,TGTGCCAGTAGTATTAGACAGGGTAAGGGGAATTCACCCCTCCACTTT
.,.,TRBJ2-2,TRBV28,CASSLPYPNTGELFF,TGTGCCAGCAGCCTTCCTTATCCGAACACCGGGGAGCTGTTTTTT
.,.,TRBJ1-2,TRBV9,CASSVLPESAYGYTF,TGTGCCAGCAGCGTTTTGCCTGAAAGTGCCTATGGCTACACCTTC
.,TRBD2,TRBJ2-1,TRBV11-3,CASSFGTSPRGEQFF,TGTGCCAGCAGCTTCGGGACTAGCCCTCGCGGTGAGCAGTTCTTC
.,.,TRBJ2-1,TRBV2,CASGRGSYNEQFF,TGTGCCAGCGGGCGGGGTTCCTACAATGAGCAGTTCTTC
once,TRBD1,TRBJ2-1,TRBV7-3,CASSFGTGNNEQFF,TGTGCCAGCAGCTTCGGGACAGGGAACAATGAGCAGTTCTTC
.,TRBD1,TRBJ1-5,TRBV6-5,CASSLTGNQPQHF,TGTGCCAGCTCTTTGACAGGGAATCAGCCCCAGCATTTT
.,.,TRBJ1-4,TRBV27,CASSRDVNEKLFF,TGTGCCAGCAGTCGGGACGTCAATGAAAAACTGTTTTTT
.,.,TRBJ2-5,TRBV30,CAWSVKGGGETQYF,TGTGCCTGGAGTGTAAAGGGGGGGGGCGAGACCCAGTACTTC